These T cell receptor beta chains were read from a single sample in a study of technical replicates of blood from a few donors. The table came from immunoSEQ multiplex PCR; TCRdb's copy has only in-frame clones and leaves some out. Of approximately 75,000 clones in the sample, approximately 97% were seen once. Sequencing was performed on T cells isolated from PBMCs. All receptors come from a human donor in good health. The CDR3 runs from the conserved cysteine through the conserved F or W. Each record gives: V gene, D gene, clone size, J gene, CDR3 DNA, CDR3 protein. The D gene is left open where the match is weak. Clone size is not always given. Where it is, it says once, few, many or a class for expanded clones.

TRBV5-1	NA	NA	TRBJ1-5	TGCGCCAGCAGCTTGGGGGGGGTCGGGCAGCCCCAGCATTTT	CASSLGGVGQPQHF
TRBV9	NA	NA	TRBJ1-1	TGTGCCAGCAGCGTAGTCGGGGGGAACACTGAAGCTTTCTTT	CASSVVGGNTEAFF
TRBV2	NA	NA	TRBJ2-1	TGTGCCAGCACGGGCCCGGAAGGCGGCCAGGGCTACAATGAGCAGTTCTTC	CASTGPEGGQGYNEQFF
TRBV7-6	NA	NA	TRBJ2-5	TGTGCCAGCAGCTTAGGACAGGGAGGAGAGGAGACCCAGTACTTC	CASSLGQGGEETQYF
TRBV11-2	NA	NA	TRBJ2-3	TGTGCCAGCAGCTTGAGGACTATCATCGCAGATACGCAGTATTTT	CASSLRTIIADTQYF
TRBV5-1	TRBD2	NA	TRBJ2-7	TGCGCCAGCAGCCCGGGACTAGCAGACTACTACGAGCAGTACTTC	CASSPGLADYYEQYF
TRBV5-1	TRBD2	NA	TRBJ2-1	TGCGCCAGCAGCTTGGGGACCACCGGGACTAGCGGGAGCCTCTCCTACATTGAGCAGTTCTTC	CASSLGTTGTSGSLSYIEQFF
TRBV6-1	NA	NA	TRBJ2-7	TGTGCCGTAACTGGTAGCGGTGACTACGAGCAGTACTTC	CAVTGSGDYEQYF
TRBV15	NA	NA	TRBJ1-2	TGTGCCACCAGCACTCATCAGGGATACTATGGCTACACCTTC	CATSTHQGYYGYTF
TRBV5-1	NA	NA	TRBJ1-6	TGCGCCAGCAGCTTGGTCACCGGCCTGTCGGCGGGGAATTCACCCCTCCACTTT	CASSLVTGLSAGNSPLHF
TRBV25-1	TRBD1	NA	TRBJ1-5	TGTGCCAGCAGTGAGGCTGGGACAGACAGACATCAGCCCCAGCATTTT	CASSEAGTDRHQPQHF
TRBV27	NA	NA	TRBJ1-5	TGTGCCAGCAGTTTATTAGGGGTTACGAGCAATCAGCCCCAGCATTTT	CASSLLGVTSNQPQHF
TRBV30	TRBD1	NA	TRBJ2-7	TGTGCCTGGAGTGGGGTAGACGGACAGGGCTCCTACGAGCAGTACTTC	CAWSGVDGQGSYEQYF
TRBV7-9	NA	NA	TRBJ1-3	TGTGCCAGCAGCTTAGGAGCAGGCATGTACGGAAACACCATATATTTT	CASSLGAGMYGNTIYF
TRBV30	NA	NA	TRBJ1-6	TGTGCCTGGAGTGTACGGAATTCACCCCTCCACTTT	CAWSVRNSPLHF
TRBV28	NA	NA	TRBJ1-5	TGTGCCAGCAGTTTCCTAGACCCTAGCAATCAGCCCCAGCATTTT	CASSFLDPSNQPQHF
TRBV9	NA	NA	TRBJ1-1	TGTGCCAGCAGCGCGCTCACAGTAAACACTGAAGCTTTCTTT	CASSALTVNTEAFF
TRBV7-9	TRBD2	once	TRBJ2-3	TGTGCCAGCAGCTCCCAGCCTAGCGGGAGAAAAGATACGCAGTATTTT	CASSSQPSGRKDTQYF
TRBV9	TRBD2	NA	TRBJ2-1	TGTGCCAGCAGCGCCCCGGGCGGGGGGCCCTGGAATGAGCAGTTCTTC	CASSAPGGGPWNEQFF
TRBV7-9	NA	few	TRBJ1-2	TGTGCCAGCAGCTCCCAGGGCATTGGAGGCTACACCTTC	CASSSQGIGGYTF
TRBV11-3	NA	NA	TRBJ1-1	TGTGCCAGCAGTCGCACAGGGACACCGGCTTTCTTT	CASSRTGTPAFF
TRBV6-5	NA	NA	TRBJ2-1	TGTGCCAGCACCTCCCCCACTAGCTATGAGCAGTTCTTC	CASTSPTSYEQFF
TRBV5-1	TRBD2	NA	TRBJ2-6	TGCGCCAGCAGCTTAATAACAGCGGGAGGACTCGGGGCCAACGTCCTGACTTTC	CASSLITAGGLGANVLTF
TRBV19	TRBD1	NA	TRBJ1-2	TGTGCCGGGGGGACAGGCGTATATGGCTACACCTTC	CAGGTGVYGYTF
TRBV11-1	NA	NA	TRBJ2-3	TGTGCCAGCCAAGAGACTACTTACGTTGTAATGGATACGCAGTATTTT	CASQETTYVVMDTQYF
TRBV2	NA	NA	TRBJ1-2	TGTGCCAGCAGTGTGGCAGGCAACTATGGCTACACCTTC	CASSVAGNYGYTF
TRBV11-3	TRBD2	NA	TRBJ2-5	TGTGCCAGCAGCTTAGTTATGGGACTAGCGGAGACCCAGTACTTC	CASSLVMGLAETQYF
TRBV9	NA	NA	TRBJ2-1	TGTGCCAGCAGCGTAGGACAGGTTTACAATGAGCAGTTCTTC	CASSVGQVYNEQFF
TRBV5-4	TRBD2	NA	TRBJ2-7	TGTGCCAGCAGCCCGCTAGCGGGGGTCCACGAGCAGTACTTC	CASSPLAGVHEQYF
TRBV27	NA	NA	TRBJ2-7	TGTGCCAGCAGTTTAGCGGTCTCCTACGAGCAGTACTTC	CASSLAVSYEQYF
TRBV6-1	NA	NA	TRBJ1-1	TGTGCCAGCATGAGCCCTACACAGGGGAACACTGAAGCTTTCTTT	CASMSPTQGNTEAFF
TRBV11-2	NA	NA	TRBJ2-1	TGTGCCAGCCTCGCTTGGAGCGGAAGGAATGAGCAGTTCTTC	CASLAWSGRNEQFF
TRBV25-1	TRBD1	NA	TRBJ2-7	TGTGCCAGCAGTGCCACCGGGACAGGGATCTACGAGCAGTACTTC	CASSATGTGIYEQYF
TRBV4-1	TRBD2	NA	TRBJ2-5	TGCGCCAGCAGCCCGCAAGGCGGACGGGAGGGAGAGACCCAGTACTTC	CASSPQGGREGETQYF
TRBV7-3	NA	NA	TRBJ1-5	TGTGCCAGCAGCTTAGAGGAAAATCAGCCCCAGCATTTT	CASSLEENQPQHF
TRBV27	NA	NA	TRBJ2-1	TGTGCCAGCAGGCCCGGGACTCCCGCCTACAATGAGCAGTTCTTC	CASRPGTPAYNEQFF
TRBV10-1	TRBD2	NA	TRBJ2-1	TGCGCCAGCAGTGTTTCGGCGGGGGCCTACAATGAGCAGTTCTTC	CASSVSAGAYNEQFF
TRBV27	NA	few	TRBJ1-5	TGTGCCAGCAGTTTCCAGGGCGGTCGTGGCAATCAGCCCCAGCATTTT	CASSFQGGRGNQPQHF
TRBV28	NA	NA	TRBJ1-4	TGTGCCAGCAGTCCAGACAGCCCCGCAACTAATGAAAAACTGTTTTTT	CASSPDSPATNEKLFF
TRBV7-6	NA	once	TRBJ1-1	TGTGCCAGCACCATGGGGAGGGGCACTGAAGCTTTCTTT	CASTMGRGTEAFF
TRBV28	NA	NA	TRBJ1-2	TGTGCCAGCTGGGGTTTGGGGGCCCGGGGCTACACCTTC	CASWGLGARGYTF
TRBV7-9	NA	NA	TRBJ1-1	TGTGCCAGCAGCTTAGTCGCAGGGATGAACACTGAAGCTTTCTTT	CASSLVAGMNTEAFF
TRBV30	TRBD2	NA	TRBJ2-2	TGTGCCTGGAGTGGCCCCCGCGGGGGGCCCACCGGGGAGCTGTTTTTT	CAWSGPRGGPTGELFF
TRBV27	NA	NA	TRBJ2-2	TGTGCCAGCAGGCCGGGAGCGAACACCGGGGAGCTGTTTTTT	CASRPGANTGELFF
TRBV6-5	NA	NA	TRBJ2-1	TGTGCCAGCAGAGCTTATGCCAACGATGAGCAGTTCTTC	CASRAYANDEQFF
TRBV28	NA	NA	TRBJ2-7	TGTGCCAGCAGTTTATGGTGGGGCGGTAAGTACGAGCAGTACTTC	CASSLWWGGKYEQYF
TRBV7-9	NA	NA	TRBJ2-6	TGTGCCAGCAGCTTAGCTCCGGGTCTCGAATCTGGGGCCAACGTCCTGACTTTC	CASSLAPGLESGANVLTF
TRBV7-9	TRBD1	NA	TRBJ1-2	TGTGCCAGCAGCCAGGGGGCTGGGGCCTATGGCTACACCTTC	CASSQGAGAYGYTF
TRBV4-1	NA	NA	TRBJ1-5	TGCGCCAGCAGCCAAGATCTAGCTCAGCAGCCCCAGCATTTT	CASSQDLAQQPQHF
TRBV12-5	TRBD2	NA	TRBJ2-5	TGTGCTAGTGGTCAGGACGGGAGGCCTCAAGAGACCCAGTACTTC	CASGQDGRPQETQYF